This T cell receptor (beta chain) is from a study of shared clonotypes between healthy human individuals. The study, taken as a whole, reports: Sampling covered blood only; tissue repertoires likely differ. Donor scarcity curtailed the genetic and exposure-history diversity represented herein.

Using immunoSEQ multiplex PCR, the repertoire was profiled, and TCRdb retains in-frame clones only, with some absent. The sample has roughly 1,100,000 clones; approximately 72% are singletons. As regards this clone: Its antigen is undetermined.

Sample: memory CD4+ T cells sorted from blood. Subset noted: CD45RA-negative fraction. The receptor's source is a man younger than 35 in good health.

The CDR3 DNA reads as TGTGCCAGCAGCGGGGCCAACTACGAGCAGTACTTC. Protein: CASSGANYEQYF. The V call is TRBV7-2, the J call TRBJ2-7; TRBD1 might be the D (5 bases). The ends were cut back, 5 bases at V and 3 bases at J, with 8 bases in the middle. Germline V gene data show CDR1 as SGHTA and CDR2 as FQGNSA. The CDR3 length is 12 residues.